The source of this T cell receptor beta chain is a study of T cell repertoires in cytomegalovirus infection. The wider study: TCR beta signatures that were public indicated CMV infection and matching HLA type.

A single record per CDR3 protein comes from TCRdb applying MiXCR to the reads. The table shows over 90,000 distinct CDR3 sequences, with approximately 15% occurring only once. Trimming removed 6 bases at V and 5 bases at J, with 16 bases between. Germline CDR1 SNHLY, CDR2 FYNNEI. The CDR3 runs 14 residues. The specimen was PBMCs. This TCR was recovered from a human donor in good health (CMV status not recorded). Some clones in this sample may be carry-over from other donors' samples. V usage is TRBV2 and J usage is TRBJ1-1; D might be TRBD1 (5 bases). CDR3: CASREESGRTEAFF. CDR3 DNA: TGTGCCAGCAGGGAGGAATCGGGGCGAACTGAAGCTTTCTTT.